The clone carrying this T cell receptor beta chain has more than one count but fewer than ten. The target antigen is unknown. For the library, individual cDNA molecules each received unique molecular identifiers. MiXCR was run by TCRdb on the 5' RACE reads, yielding one entry per CDR3 protein. Of about 140,000 distinct CDR3 sequences in the sample, 4.1% were seen once. The data were taken from a study of human T cells and chemical hapten exposure. With 2 bases clipped from V and 1 base from J, the junction kept 5 bases outside the gene matches. The CDR3 spans 17 residues. CDR1 and CDR2 (germline): SGHVS, FQNEAQ. Whole-study results and caveats: TCRs at high frequency, those above 1 in 1000, did not change with DPC sensitization.

Whole blood, unfractionated, served as the material for total RNA extraction. The sequence derives from a female donor in good health. The rearrangement joins TRBV7-8 to TRBJ2-2, with 9 bases lining up with TRBD2. The CDR3 protein is CASSLFQAGGNTGELFF. CDR3 in DNA: TGTGCCAGCAGCTTATTCCAAGCGGGGGGGAACACCGGGGAGCTGTTTTTT. Variable domain in full (rest from reference TRBV7-8 and TRBJ2-2): GAGVSQSPRYKVAKRGQDVALRCDPISGHVSLFWYQQALGQGPEFLTYFQNEAQLDKSGLPSDRFFAERPEGSVSTLKIQRTQQEDSAVYLCASSLFQAGGNTGELFFGEGSRLTVL.